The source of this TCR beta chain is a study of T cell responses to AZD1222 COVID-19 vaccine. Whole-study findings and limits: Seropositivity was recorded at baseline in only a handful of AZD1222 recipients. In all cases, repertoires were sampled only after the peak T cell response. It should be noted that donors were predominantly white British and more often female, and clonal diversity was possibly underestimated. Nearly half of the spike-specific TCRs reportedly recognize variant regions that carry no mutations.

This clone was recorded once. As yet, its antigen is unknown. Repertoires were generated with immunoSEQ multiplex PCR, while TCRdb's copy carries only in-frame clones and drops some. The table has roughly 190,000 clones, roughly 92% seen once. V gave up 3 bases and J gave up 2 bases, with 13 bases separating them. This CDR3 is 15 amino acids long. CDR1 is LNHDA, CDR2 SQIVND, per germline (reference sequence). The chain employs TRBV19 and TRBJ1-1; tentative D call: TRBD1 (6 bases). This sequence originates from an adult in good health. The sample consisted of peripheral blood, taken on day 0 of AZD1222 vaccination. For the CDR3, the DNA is TGTGCCAGTAGTATTCGGGGACAAATAAACACTGAAGCTTTCTTT. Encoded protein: CASSIRGQINTEAFF.